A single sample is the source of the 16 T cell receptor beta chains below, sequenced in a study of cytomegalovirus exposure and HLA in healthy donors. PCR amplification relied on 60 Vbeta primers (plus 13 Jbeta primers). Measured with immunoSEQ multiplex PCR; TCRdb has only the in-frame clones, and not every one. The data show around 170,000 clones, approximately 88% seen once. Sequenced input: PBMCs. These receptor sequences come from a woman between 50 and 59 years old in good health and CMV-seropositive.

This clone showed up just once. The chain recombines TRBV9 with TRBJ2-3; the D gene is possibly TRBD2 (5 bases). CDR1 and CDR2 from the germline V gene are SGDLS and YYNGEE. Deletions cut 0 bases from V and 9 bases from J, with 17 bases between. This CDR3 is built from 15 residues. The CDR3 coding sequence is TGTGCCAGCAGCGTAGTAGAAAGGGAGATAGGGACGCAGTATTTT. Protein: CASSVVEREIGTQYF.

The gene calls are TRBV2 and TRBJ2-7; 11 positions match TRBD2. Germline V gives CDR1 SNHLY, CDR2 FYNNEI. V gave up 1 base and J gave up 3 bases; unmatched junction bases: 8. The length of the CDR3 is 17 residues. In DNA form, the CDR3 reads TGTGCCAGCAGTGAAGAAGCAGCCGGGACTAGCGGCTACGAGCAGTACTTC. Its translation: CASSEEAAGTSGYEQYF.

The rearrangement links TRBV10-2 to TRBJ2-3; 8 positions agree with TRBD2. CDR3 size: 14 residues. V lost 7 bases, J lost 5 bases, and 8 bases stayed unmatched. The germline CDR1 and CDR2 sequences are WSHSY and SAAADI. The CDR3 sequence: CASTYSGGQDTQYF. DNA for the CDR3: TGCGCCAGCACCTATTCGGGGGGGCAAGATACGCAGTATTTT.

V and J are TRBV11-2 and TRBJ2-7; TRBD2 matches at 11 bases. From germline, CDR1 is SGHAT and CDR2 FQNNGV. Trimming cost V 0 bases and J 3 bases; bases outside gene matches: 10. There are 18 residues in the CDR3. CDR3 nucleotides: TGTGCCAGCAGCTTAGATTTCCTGGCTAGCGGGGGGCTCTACGAGCAGTACTTC. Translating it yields CASSLDFLASGGLYEQYF. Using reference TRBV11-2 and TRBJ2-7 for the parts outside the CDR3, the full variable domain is EAGVAQSPRYKIIEKRQSVAFWCNPISGHATLYWYQQILGQGPKLLIQFQNNGVVDDSQLPKDRFSAERLKGVDSTLKIQPAKLEDSAVYLCASSLDFLASGGLYEQYFGPGTRLTVT.

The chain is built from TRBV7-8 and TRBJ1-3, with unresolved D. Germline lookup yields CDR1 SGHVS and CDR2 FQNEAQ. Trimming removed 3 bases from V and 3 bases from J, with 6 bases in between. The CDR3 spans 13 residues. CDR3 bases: TGTGCCAGCAGCTTGTCCTTTGGAAACACCATATATTTT. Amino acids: CASSLSFGNTIYF.

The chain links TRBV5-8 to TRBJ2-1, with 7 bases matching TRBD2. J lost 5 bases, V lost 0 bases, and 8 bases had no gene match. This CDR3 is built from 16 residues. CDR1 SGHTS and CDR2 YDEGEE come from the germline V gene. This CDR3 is CASSLGLGGRNNEQFF. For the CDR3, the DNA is TGTGCCAGCAGCTTGGGGCTGGGGGGGAGGAACAATGAGCAGTTCTTC.

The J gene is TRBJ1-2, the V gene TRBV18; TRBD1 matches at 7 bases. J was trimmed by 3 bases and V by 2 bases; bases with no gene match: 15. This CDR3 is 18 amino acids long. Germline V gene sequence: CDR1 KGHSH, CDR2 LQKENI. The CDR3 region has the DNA TGTGCCAGCTCACCATTGAGTGGACGGACAGGTCAGGACTATGGCTACACCTTC. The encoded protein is CASSPLSGRTGQDYGYTF.

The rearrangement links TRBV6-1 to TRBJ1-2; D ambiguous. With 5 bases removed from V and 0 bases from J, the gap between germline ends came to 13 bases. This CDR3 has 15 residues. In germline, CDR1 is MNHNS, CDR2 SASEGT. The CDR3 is CASSSRRTANYGYTF. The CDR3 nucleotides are TGTGCCAGCAGTTCACGACGGACTGCTAACTATGGCTACACCTTC.

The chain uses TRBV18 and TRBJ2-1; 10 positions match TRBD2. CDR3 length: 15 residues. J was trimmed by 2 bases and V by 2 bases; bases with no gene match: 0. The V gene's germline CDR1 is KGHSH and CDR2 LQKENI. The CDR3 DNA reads TGTGCCAGCTCACCAAGCGGGGGGGCCTACAATGAGCAGTTCTTC. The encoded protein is CASSPSGGAYNEQFF.

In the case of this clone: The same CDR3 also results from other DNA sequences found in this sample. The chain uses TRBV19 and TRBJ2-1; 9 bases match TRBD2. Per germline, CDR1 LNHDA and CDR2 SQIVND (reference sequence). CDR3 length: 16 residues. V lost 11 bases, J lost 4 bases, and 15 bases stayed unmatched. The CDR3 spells CASSRGGGGFYNEQFF. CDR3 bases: TGTGCCTCCTCCCGGGGCGGGGGGGGATTTTACAATGAGCAGTTCTTC.

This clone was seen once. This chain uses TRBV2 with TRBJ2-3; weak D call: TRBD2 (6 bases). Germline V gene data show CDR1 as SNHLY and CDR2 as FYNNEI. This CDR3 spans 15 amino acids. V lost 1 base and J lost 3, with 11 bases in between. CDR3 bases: TGTGCCAGCAGTGAAGTGCGGGGTGGAACAGATACGCAGTATTTT. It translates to CASSEVRGGTDTQYF.

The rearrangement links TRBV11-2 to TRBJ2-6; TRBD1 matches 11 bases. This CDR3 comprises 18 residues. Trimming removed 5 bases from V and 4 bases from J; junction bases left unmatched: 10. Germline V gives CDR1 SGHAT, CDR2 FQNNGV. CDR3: CASSPGQGAGDGANVLTF. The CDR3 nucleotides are TGTGCCAGCAGCCCCGGACAGGGGGCGGGTGACGGGGCCAACGTCCTGACTTTC.

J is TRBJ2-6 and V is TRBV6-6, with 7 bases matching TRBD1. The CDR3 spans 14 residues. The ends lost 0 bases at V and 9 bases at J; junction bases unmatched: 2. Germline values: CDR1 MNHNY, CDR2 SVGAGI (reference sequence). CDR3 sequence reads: CASSYSRDSNVLTF. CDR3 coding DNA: TGTGCCAGCAGTTACTCGAGGGACAGCAACGTCCTGACTTTC.

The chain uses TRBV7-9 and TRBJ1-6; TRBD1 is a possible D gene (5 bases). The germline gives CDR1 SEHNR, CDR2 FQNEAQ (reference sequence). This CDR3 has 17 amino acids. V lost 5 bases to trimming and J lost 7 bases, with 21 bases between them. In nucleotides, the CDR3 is TGTGCCAGCAGCACCCCAAGCGGGCAGGGATTCAATTCACCCCTCCACTTT. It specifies CASSTPSGQGFNSPLHF.

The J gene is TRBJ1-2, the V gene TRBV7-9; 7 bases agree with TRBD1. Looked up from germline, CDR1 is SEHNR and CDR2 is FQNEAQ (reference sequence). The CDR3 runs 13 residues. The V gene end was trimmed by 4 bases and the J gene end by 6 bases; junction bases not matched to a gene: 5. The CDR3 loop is CASSSGQADGYTF. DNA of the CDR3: TGTGCCAGCAGCTCTGGACAGGCAGATGGCTACACCTTC.

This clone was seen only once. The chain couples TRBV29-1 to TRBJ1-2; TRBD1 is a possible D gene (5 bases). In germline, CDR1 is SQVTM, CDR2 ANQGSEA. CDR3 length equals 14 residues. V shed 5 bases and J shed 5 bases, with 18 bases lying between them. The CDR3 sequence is CSVTESGGKYGYTF. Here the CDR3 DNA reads TGCAGCGTTACTGAGTCGGGGGGGAAGTATGGCTACACCTTC.